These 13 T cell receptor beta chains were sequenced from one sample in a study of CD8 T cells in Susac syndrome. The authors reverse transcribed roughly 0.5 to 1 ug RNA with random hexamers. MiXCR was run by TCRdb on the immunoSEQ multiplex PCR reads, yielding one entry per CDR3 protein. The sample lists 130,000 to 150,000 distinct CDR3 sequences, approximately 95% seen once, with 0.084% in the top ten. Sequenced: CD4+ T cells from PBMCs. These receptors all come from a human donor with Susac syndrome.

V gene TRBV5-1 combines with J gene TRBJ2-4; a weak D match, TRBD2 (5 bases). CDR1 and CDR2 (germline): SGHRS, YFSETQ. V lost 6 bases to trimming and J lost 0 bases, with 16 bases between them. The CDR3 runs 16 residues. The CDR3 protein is CASTLGGGLAKNIQYF. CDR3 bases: TGCGCCAGCACCCTGGGCGGCGGACTAGCCAAAAACATTCAGTACTTC.

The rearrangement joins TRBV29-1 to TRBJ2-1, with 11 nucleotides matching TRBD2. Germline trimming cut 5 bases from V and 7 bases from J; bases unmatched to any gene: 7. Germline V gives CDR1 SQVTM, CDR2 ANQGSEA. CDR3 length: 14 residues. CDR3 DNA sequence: TGCAGCGTTTTCTTATTAGCGGGAGGGAATGAGCAGTTCTTC. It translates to CSVFLLAGGNEQFF.

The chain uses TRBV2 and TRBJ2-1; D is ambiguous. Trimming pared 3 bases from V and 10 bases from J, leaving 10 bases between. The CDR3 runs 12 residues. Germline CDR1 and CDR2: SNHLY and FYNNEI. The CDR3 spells CASSEIRGEQFF. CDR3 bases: TGTGCCAGCAGTGAGATTCGAGGCGAGCAGTTCTTC.

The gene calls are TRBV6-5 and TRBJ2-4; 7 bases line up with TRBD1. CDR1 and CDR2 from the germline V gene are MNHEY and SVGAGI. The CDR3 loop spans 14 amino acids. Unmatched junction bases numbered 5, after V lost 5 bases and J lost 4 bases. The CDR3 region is CASSPPGQKNIQYF. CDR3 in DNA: TGTGCCAGCAGTCCCCCGGGACAGAAAAACATTCAGTACTTC.

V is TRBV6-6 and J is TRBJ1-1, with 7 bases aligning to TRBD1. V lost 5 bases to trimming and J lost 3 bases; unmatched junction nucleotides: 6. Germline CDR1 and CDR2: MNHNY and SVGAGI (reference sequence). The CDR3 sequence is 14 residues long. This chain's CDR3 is CASSPGTVDTEAFF. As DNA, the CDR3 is TGTGCCAGCAGTCCCGGGACAGTGGACACTGAAGCTTTCTTT.

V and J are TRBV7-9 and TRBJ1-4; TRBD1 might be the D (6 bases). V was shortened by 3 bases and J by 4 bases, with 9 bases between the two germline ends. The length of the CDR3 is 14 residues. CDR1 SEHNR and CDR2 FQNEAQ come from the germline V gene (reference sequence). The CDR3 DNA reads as TGTGCCAGCAGCTTGAGGGGGGATAATGAAAAACTGTTTTTT. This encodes CASSLRGDNEKLFF.

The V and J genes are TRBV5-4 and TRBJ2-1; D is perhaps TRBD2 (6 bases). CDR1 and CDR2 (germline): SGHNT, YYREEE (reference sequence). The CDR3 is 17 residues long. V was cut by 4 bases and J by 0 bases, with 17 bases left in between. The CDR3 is CASSPPRGSSSYNEQFF. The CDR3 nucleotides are TGTGCCAGCAGCCCGCCCCGGGGGTCTAGCTCCTACAATGAGCAGTTCTTC.

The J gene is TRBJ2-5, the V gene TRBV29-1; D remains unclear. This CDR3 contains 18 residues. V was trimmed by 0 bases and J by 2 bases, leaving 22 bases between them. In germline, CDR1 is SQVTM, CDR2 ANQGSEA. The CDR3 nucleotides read TGCAGCGTTGAAGATCCCGGTGGATGGCCAAAATTGCAAGAGACCCAGTACTTC. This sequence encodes CSVEDPGGWPKLQETQYF.

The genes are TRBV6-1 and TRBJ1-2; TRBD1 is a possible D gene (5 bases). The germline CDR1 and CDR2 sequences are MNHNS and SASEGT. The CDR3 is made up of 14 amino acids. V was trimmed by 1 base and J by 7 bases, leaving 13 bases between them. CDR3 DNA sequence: TGTGCCAGCAGTGAAGATTACAGGCCGGGTGGCTACACCTTC. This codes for CASSEDYRPGGYTF.

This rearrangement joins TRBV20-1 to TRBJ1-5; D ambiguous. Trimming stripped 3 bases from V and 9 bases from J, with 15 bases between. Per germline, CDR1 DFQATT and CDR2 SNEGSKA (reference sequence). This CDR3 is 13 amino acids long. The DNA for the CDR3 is TGCAGTGCTAGTTCGTCAGCATTTGGGCCCCAGCATTTT. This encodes CSASSSAFGPQHF.

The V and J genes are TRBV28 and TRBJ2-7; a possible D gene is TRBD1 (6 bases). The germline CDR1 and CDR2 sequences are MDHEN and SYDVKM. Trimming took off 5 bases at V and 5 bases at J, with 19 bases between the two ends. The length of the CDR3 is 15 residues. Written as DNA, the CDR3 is TGTGCCAGCAGTCTGCCGGGACAAAGAGTCCACGAGCAGTACTTC. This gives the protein CASSLPGQRVHEQYF. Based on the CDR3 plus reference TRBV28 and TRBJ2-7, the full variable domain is DVKVTQSSRYLVKRTGEKVFLECVQDMDHENMFWYRQDPGLGLRLIYFSYDVKMKEKGDIPEGYSVSREKKERFSLILESASTNQTSMYLCASSLPGQRVHEQYFGPGTRLTVT.

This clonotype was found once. The CDR3 sequence is CASSHGGYSNQPQHF. In DNA form, the CDR3 reads TGTGCCAGCAGCCACGGCGGGTATAGCAATCAGCCCCAGCATTTT. The rearrangement joins TRBV14 to TRBJ1-5; D remains unclear. CDR3 length: 15 residues. V lost 3 bases and J 0 bases, leaving 9 bases between the germline ends. In germline, CDR1 is SGHDN, CDR2 FVKESK.

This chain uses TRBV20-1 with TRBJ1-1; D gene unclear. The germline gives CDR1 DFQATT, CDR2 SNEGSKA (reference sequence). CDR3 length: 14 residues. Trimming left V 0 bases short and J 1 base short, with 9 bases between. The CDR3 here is CSAREGGRNTEAFF. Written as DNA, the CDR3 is TGCAGTGCTAGAGAAGGCGGCAGGAACACTGAAGCTTTCTTT.